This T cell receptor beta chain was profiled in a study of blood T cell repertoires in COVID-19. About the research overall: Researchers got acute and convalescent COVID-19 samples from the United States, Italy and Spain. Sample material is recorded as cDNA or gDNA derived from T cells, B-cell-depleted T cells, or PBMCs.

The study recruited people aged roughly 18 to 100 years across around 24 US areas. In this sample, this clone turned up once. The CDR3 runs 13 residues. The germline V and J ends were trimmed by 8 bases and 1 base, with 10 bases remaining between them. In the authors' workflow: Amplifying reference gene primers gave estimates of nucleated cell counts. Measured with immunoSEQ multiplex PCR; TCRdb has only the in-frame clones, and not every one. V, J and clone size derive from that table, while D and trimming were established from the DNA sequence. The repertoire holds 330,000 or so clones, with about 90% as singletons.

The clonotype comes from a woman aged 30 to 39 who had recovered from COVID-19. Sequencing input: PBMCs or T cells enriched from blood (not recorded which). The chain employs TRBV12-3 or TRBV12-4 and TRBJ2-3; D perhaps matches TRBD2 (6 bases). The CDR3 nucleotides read TGTGCCAGCGGGACTTCCGGCACAGATACGCAGTATTTT. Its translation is CASGTSGTDTQYF.